The present entry profiles one T cell receptor beta chain with its context. This clone was detected a few times. Its antigen is currently not known. Per-nucleotide qualities are absent, and no much larger clonotype sits a single base away. This sample was taken from a study of blood T cell repertoires in COVID-19 (dated by TCRdb to about 2020). Study-wide context: The collaborator samples originated in the United States, Italy and Spain and spanned the acute and convalescent phases of COVID-19. The sample metadata nearly always contained a de-identified subject ID, COVID-19 status, age in years and sex. Where available, HLA class I and class II types were obtained from metadata supplied by the sample provider rather than from assay-based typing. The material from the prospective study consisted of cDNA or gDNA derived from T cells, B-cell-depleted T cells, or PBMCs. The samples were drawn from the first 160 participants of the ongoing ImmuneRACE study and from 1,254 subjects provided by 6 global collaborators. Subjects who had been exposed to COVID-19, were actively infected with it, or had recovered from it provided the deeply sampled blood TCRbeta repertoires that made up the dataset. The repertoires were released in a freely available public database meant as a resource for research on the immune response to SARS-CoV-2.

The immunoSEQ Assay, a bias-controlled multiplex PCR, was used to amplify TCRbeta CDR3 regions from genomic DNA. In the source study's methods: Nucleated cell counts per sample were estimated from amplification of reference gene primers within the assay. To quantify the absolute abundance of each unique TCRbeta CDR3 rearrangement, sequence reads were collapsed and filtered. For each sample, productive Simpson clonality was calculated by taking the square root of Simpson's diversity index across productive rearrangements. TCRdb carries this immuneACCESS record with in-frame sequences only. Its versions omit some clonotypes, under half of them owing to an unresolved V gene in the studies checked, with the rest unexplained. That table furnishes V, J and clone size, whereas the DNA furnished D and trimming. The sample records a few hundred thousand clones, 85% to 90% of which are singletons. In total, the top ten clones hold over 13% of the sample.

Enrolling through a virtual design, the prospective study's participants ranged in age from roughly 18 to 89 years and lived across some 23 United States geographic areas. Cohort assignment in the prospective study relied on participant-reported clinical history from a screening survey and a study questionnaire. A participant counted as exposed if, within 2 weeks of entering the study, that participant had been in contact with someone who had a PCR-confirmed or clinician-diagnosed COVID-19 case. In the prospective study, mobile phlebotomists collected whole blood, serum and a nasopharyngeal or oropharyngeal swab from each participant. Over a roughly 2-month period, participants in the prospective study had the option of providing additional blood draws and questionnaires. Prospective study blood samples were shipped either frozen or at room temperature before DNA extraction. Broad study findings and their caveats: The amount of clinical and demographic metadata varied by source and participant and was provided uncurated.

The sequencing input was PBMCs or T cells enriched from blood (not recorded which). The TCR comes from a man aged 25-40 years who had been exposed to COVID-19.

The CDR3 region has the sequence CASRVTGFYNEQFF. The base sequence is TGTGCCAGCCGGGTGACAGGGTTCTACAATGAGCAGTTCTTC. The V and J genes are TRBV28 and TRBJ2-1; TRBD1 matches 7 bases in the middle. Including the terminal cysteine and phenylalanine, the CDR3 comprises 14 residues. Only the CDR3 portion is preserved as DNA: 42 bases, with reading frame beginning at the first base. Sequences MDHEN (CDR1) and SYDVKM (CDR2) are obtained from the germline V gene. Trimmed from V: 8 bases; trimmed from J: 3 bases; junction bases lacking a gene match: 7.